This T cell receptor beta chain was sequenced for a study of control samples from healthy donors and cancer patients. The repertoire was sequenced with immunoSEQ multiplex PCR; TCRdb's copy has only in-frame clones and lacks some. The table lists some 130,000 clones, more than 85% of them singletons. From germline, CDR1 is MDHEN and CDR2 SYDVKM. This CDR3 is built from 11 residues. V was trimmed by 7 bases and J by 4 bases, leaving 7 bases between them. The clonotype comes from a man between 18 and 35 years old in good health. Sequenced sample: blood. The V gene is TRBV28, the J gene TRBJ1-2, with unresolved D. CDR3 sequence: CASKHVYGYTF. DNA for the CDR3: TGTGCCAGCAAACACGTCTATGGCTACACCTTC.